The 26 T cell receptor beta chains given below trace back to one sample, sequenced in a study of beta chain features in type 1 diabetes. Reverse transcribing all isolated RNA meant expressed TCRB transcripts were sequenced. Only in-frame clones appear in the TCRdb table, and some are missing; sequencing was by immunoSEQ multiplex PCR. Here the sample spans 220,000 or so clones, roughly 70% being singletons. The sample was naive CD4+ T cells from blood. The receptors here all came from a man aged 30 to 39 in good health.

The V gene is TRBV6-5, the J gene TRBJ2-2; D not resolved. The length of the CDR3 is 14 residues. V lost 6 bases to trimming and J lost 2 bases, with 10 bases between them. In germline, CDR1 is MNHEY, CDR2 SVGAGI. CDR3 residues: CASSQRYNTGELFF. DNA for the CDR3: TGTGCCAGCAGCCAACGATACAACACCGGGGAGCTGTTTTTT.

The DNA of the CDR3 is TGTGCCAGCAGCTTAGGGCGGAGCTCCTACAATGAGCAGTTCTTC. Translation gives CASSLGRSSYNEQFF. V is TRBV13 and J is TRBJ2-1, with no clear D. Germline values: CDR1 PRHDT, CDR2 FYEKMQ (reference sequence). V lost 0 bases to trimming and J lost 0 bases, with 6 bases between them. The CDR3 has 15 amino acids.

This clone was counted between two and nine times. The chain carries TRBV30 and TRBJ2-1; TRBD1 matches at 10 bases. CDR1 and CDR2 (germline): GTSNPN, SVGIG (reference sequence). The J segment lost 9 bases and the V segment lost 1 base, leaving 12 bases of the junction unmatched. The CDR3 extends over 16 amino acids. The CDR3 loop is CAWSGSRGQGLTEQFF. CDR3 nucleotides: TGTGCCTGGAGTGGCTCGCGGGGACAGGGGCTAACTGAGCAGTTCTTC.

The chain uses TRBV7-2 and TRBJ2-7; no definite D call. The length of the CDR3 is 14 residues. V was cut by 5 bases and J by 5 bases, with 16 bases left in between. Per germline, CDR1 SGHTA and CDR2 FQGNSA. The CDR3 reads CASSPRGVRHEQYF. The CDR3 nucleotides read TGTGCCAGCAGCCCCCGTGGAGTAAGACACGAGCAGTACTTC. The full variable domain, its missing parts supplied by reference TRBV7-2 and TRBJ2-7, is GAGVSQSPSNKVTEKGKDVELRCDPISGHTALYWYRQSLGQGLEFLIYFQGNSAPDKSGLPSDRFSAERTGGSVSTLTIQRTQQEDSAVYLCASSPRGVRHEQYFGPGTRLTVT.

The chain recombines TRBV30 with TRBJ1-1; D uncertain. The CDR3 has 14 residues. The V gene's germline CDR1 is GTSNPN and CDR2 SVGIG (reference sequence). V was cut by 0 bases and J by 0 bases, with 8 bases left in between. CDR3 bases: TGTGCCTGGAGTGTAGACTCCTTGAACACTGAAGCTTTCTTT. Residues: CAWSVDSLNTEAFF.

The V call is TRBV6-6, the J call TRBJ1-1; D not certain. The V and J ends lost 6 bases and 1 base respectively, with 12 bases between them. Germline CDR1 reads MNHNY; CDR2 reads SVGAGI (reference sequence). The CDR3 consists of 14 residues. The CDR3: CASRLPSENTEAFF. The DNA of the CDR3 is TGTGCCAGCAGGCTACCTTCGGAGAACACTGAAGCTTTCTTT.

The V and J genes are TRBV7-9 and TRBJ1-1; no clear D. This CDR3 has 13 amino acids. V was shortened by 5 bases and J by 1 base, with 8 bases between the two germline ends. Germline V gene sequence: CDR1 SEHNR, CDR2 FQNEAQ (reference sequence). CDR3 nucleotide sequence: TGTGCCAGCAGCCCCGACGGGAACACTGAAGCTTTCTTT. Its protein product is CASSPDGNTEAFF.

This clone was counted between two and nine times. The V and J genes are TRBV30 and TRBJ2-7; tentative D call: TRBD2 (6 bases). The CDR3 has 13 amino acids. Trimming took off 1 base at V and 6 bases at J, with 13 bases between the two ends. Germline V gives CDR1 GTSNPN, CDR2 SVGIG (reference sequence). Here the CDR3 reads CAWSASQTSEQYF. In nucleotides, the CDR3 is TGTGCCTGGAGTGCTTCCCAGACTAGCGAGCAGTACTTC. The full variable domain, with the rest looked up from reference TRBV30 and TRBJ2-7, is SQTIHQWPATLVQPVGSPLSLECTVEGTSNPNLYWYRQAAGRGLQLLFYSVGIGQISSEVPQNLSASRPQDRQFILSSKKLLLSDSGFYLCAWSASQTSEQYFGPGTRLTVT.

The table lists this clone with a few counts. The chain couples TRBV5-1 to TRBJ2-1; D remains unclear. V lost 0 bases and J lost 12, with 16 bases in between. Germline V gene data show CDR1 as SGHRS and CDR2 as YFSETQ. This CDR3 has 14 amino acids. CDR3 sequence: CASSLDLAPLRQFF. The CDR3 DNA is TGCGCCAGCAGCTTGGACCTGGCGCCCTTGCGGCAGTTCTTC.

The chain employs TRBV29-1 and TRBJ2-1; D tentatively fits TRBD1 or TRBD2 (5 bases each). Looked up from germline, CDR1 is SQVTM and CDR2 is ANQGSEA. This CDR3 comprises 14 residues. The CDR3 nucleotides read TGCAGTTCCCTCGCCGGGGACCCCTACAATGAGCAGTTCTTC. It specifies CSSLAGDPYNEQFF.

The V gene is TRBV7-2, the J gene TRBJ2-5; no clear D gene. Per germline, CDR1 SGHTA and CDR2 FQGNSA. V lost 0 bases and J 7 bases, leaving 6 bases between the germline ends. This CDR3 comprises 12 residues. For the CDR3, the DNA is TGTGCCAGCAGCTTAGCGGGCGGGACCCAGTACTTC. Protein: CASSLAGGTQYF.

This clone was detected only a few times. The chain has TRBV7-2 and TRBJ2-1, with TRBD1 identical over 9 bases. Germline CDR1 and CDR2: SGHTA and FQGNSA. This CDR3 has 14 residues. With 6 bases clipped from V and 6 bases from J, the junction kept 6 bases outside the gene matches. CDR3 sequence reads: CASRRDRVGNEQFF. DNA for the CDR3: TGTGCCAGCAGGAGGGACAGGGTGGGCAATGAGCAGTTCTTC.

This clone was seen a handful of times. The V gene is TRBV10-3, the J gene TRBJ1-1; D is ambiguous. Germline CDR1 is ENHRY and CDR2 is SYGVKD. CDR3 length equals 12 residues. V lost 10 bases, J lost 1 base, and 10 bases lay in between. CDR3 sequence reads: CATGGENTEAFF. The CDR3 coding sequence is TGTGCCACCGGAGGAGAGAACACTGAAGCTTTCTTT.

Worth noting for this clone: Within the sample, other DNA sequences also encode this same CDR3. The chain combines TRBV30 with TRBJ2-4; TRBD2 is a possible D gene (5 bases). Germline lookup yields CDR1 GTSNPN and CDR2 SVGIG (reference sequence). V dropped 0 bases and J dropped 0 bases, with 12 bases sitting between them. This CDR3 contains 16 residues. The CDR3 reads CAWSVPGVLAKNIQYF. The CDR3 DNA reads TGTGCCTGGAGTGTACCCGGGGTCTTAGCCAAAAACATTCAGTACTTC.

This chain uses TRBV29-1 with TRBJ2-7; 9 bases are a match to TRBD1. Losses at the gene ends were 7 bases for V and 4 bases for J; bases not matched to a gene: 11. This CDR3 is 14 amino acids long. Germline V lookup: CDR1 SQVTM, CDR2 ANQGSEA. The CDR3 DNA reads TGCAGCGCCGGGCAAGGACAGGGGATTTACGAGCAGTACTTC. Translated, it gives CSAGQGQGIYEQYF.

The sample holds a few counts of this clone. The rearrangement uses TRBV5-6 and TRBJ2-7; 7 nucleotides align to TRBD1. The germline V gene encodes CDR1 SGHDT and CDR2 YYEEEE. The CDR3 loop spans 17 amino acids. After removal of 4 bases from V and 0 bases from J, the junction contained 13 bases not matched to a gene. CDR3 sequence reads: CASSAPVGGLLSYEQYF. CDR3 DNA: TGTGCCAGCAGCGCTCCCGTAGGGGGCCTCCTCTCCTACGAGCAGTACTTC.

CDR3 DNA: TGCGCCAGCAGCTTGGGGAGCTCTGGGGCCAACGTCCTGACTTTC. Protein product: CASSLGSSGANVLTF. The genes are TRBV5-1 and TRBJ2-6; no clear D gene. The CDR3 extends over 15 amino acids. The V gene's germline CDR1 is SGHRS and CDR2 YFSETQ. V gave up 0 bases and J gave up 0 bases, with 4 bases separating them.

The CDR3 protein is CSACQGSTDTQYF. DNA of the CDR3: TGCAGCGCTTGTCAGGGCAGCACAGATACGCAGTATTTT. The V and J genes are TRBV29-1 and TRBJ2-3; D is perhaps TRBD1 (5 bases). The ends were cut back, 7 bases at V and 0 bases at J, with 11 bases in the middle. The CDR3 is made up of 13 amino acids. Looked up from germline, CDR1 is SQVTM and CDR2 is ANQGSEA.

This rearrangement joins TRBV9 to TRBJ2-1; TRBD2 matches 8 bases. Germline-derived CDR1 and CDR2 are SGDLS and YYNGEE. The CDR3 sequence is 16 residues long. The V and J ends lost 0 bases and 0 bases, in that order; junction bases with no gene match: 2. This chain's CDR3 is CASSVEGLGSYNEQFF. CDR3 coding DNA: TGTGCCAGCAGCGTAGAGGGACTAGGCTCCTACAATGAGCAGTTCTTC. The entire variable domain, with the rest obtained from reference TRBV9 and TRBJ2-1, is as follows: DSGVTQTPKHLITATGQRVTLRCSPRSGDLSVYWYQQSLDQGLQFLIQYYNGEERAKGNILERFSAQQFPDLHSELNLSSLELGDSALYFCASSVEGLGSYNEQFFGPGTRLTVL.

The chain recombines TRBV28 with TRBJ2-1; TRBD2 matches at 10 bases. The V and J ends lost 5 bases and 5 bases, in that order; junction bases with no gene match: 0. The CDR3 is 13 amino acids. Germline V lookup: CDR1 MDHEN, CDR2 SYDVKM. CDR3 amino acids: CASSTSGNNEQFF. CDR3 coding DNA: TGTGCCAGCAGTACTAGCGGGAACAATGAGCAGTTCTTC.

The chain joins TRBV15 to TRBJ2-1, with D perhaps TRBD1 (5 bases). Germline V CDR1 and CDR2: LNHNV, YYDKDF (reference sequence). The length of the CDR3 is 13 residues. Trimming cost V 4 bases and J 12 bases, with 16 bases left between them. The CDR3 reads CATSNPLAQGQFF. The CDR3 DNA reads TGTGCCACCAGCAACCCCTTGGCCCAGGGGCAGTTCTTC.

This sequence joins TRBV2 and TRBJ2-2; D remains ambiguous. The CDR3 loop spans 14 amino acids. V gave up 7 bases and J gave up 1 base, with 10 bases separating them. Germline V gene data show CDR1 as SNHLY and CDR2 as FYNNEI. The CDR3: CASNVELNTGELFF. CDR3 nucleotides: TGTGCCAGCAACGTAGAGTTGAACACCGGGGAGCTGTTTTTT.

CDR3 region: CAIRGGRDQPQHF. The CDR3 DNA follows: TGTGCCATCAGAGGAGGAAGGGACCAGCCCCAGCATTTT. This rearrangement joins TRBV10-3 to TRBJ1-5; D is perhaps TRBD1 (5 bases). With 6 bases removed from V and 7 bases from J, the gap between germline ends came to 13 bases. The CDR3 spans 13 residues. Germline V CDR1 and CDR2: ENHRY, SYGVKD.

This chain uses TRBV28 with TRBJ2-1; no reliable D call. This CDR3 region has 10 residues. V dropped 7 bases and J dropped 8 bases, with 6 bases sitting between them. CDR1 is MDHEN, CDR2 SYDVKM, per germline. CDR3 sequence (DNA): TGTGCCAGCAATGGAGATGAGCAGTTCTTC. Translating gives CASNGDEQFF.

The chain uses TRBV2 and TRBJ2-3; a weak D match, TRBD2 (6 bases). The V gene's germline CDR1 is SNHLY and CDR2 FYNNEI. Trimming removed 6 bases at V and 8 bases at J, with 15 bases between. The CDR3 contains 13 residues. CDR3: CASSVGGAGTQYF. The CDR3, as DNA: TGTGCCAGCAGCGTGGGAGGCGCAGGTACGCAGTATTTT.

This chain connects TRBV14 to TRBJ1-6; 7 nucleotides line up with TRBD1. V lost 0 bases to trimming and J lost 9 bases; unmatched junction nucleotides: 5. Looked up from germline, CDR1 is SGHDN and CDR2 is FVKESK. The CDR3 totals 15 residues. This chain's CDR3 is CASSQEDRRISPLHF. The CDR3 nucleotides read TGTGCCAGCAGCCAAGAGGACAGGAGGATTTCACCCCTCCACTTT. Full variable domain (outside the CDR3, taken from reference TRBV14 and TRBJ1-6): EAGVTQFPSHSVIEKGQTVTLRCDPISGHDNLYWYRRVMGKEIKFLLHFVKESKQDESGMPNNRFLAERTGGTYSTLKVQPAELEDSGVYFCASSQEDRRISPLHFGNGTRLTVT.